These 20 T cell receptor beta chains were all obtained from the same sample, sequenced in a study of blood T cells in healthy people across ages. Primed by a sample-barcoded 5' primer and a J-beta primer mix, a second PCR proceeded for about 6 to 11 cycles. TCRdb called the 5' RACE reads again in MiXCR, with one record for every CDR3 protein. The sample gives 1.5 million to 2 million distinct CDR3 sequences, roughly 30% of which show up once; about 11% is in the top ten. Sequenced input: blood. Receptor source: a woman in her 30s in good health.

This clonotype has a handful of counts. This sequence joins TRBV2 and TRBJ2-1; 12 bases are shared with TRBD2. The CDR3 length is 14 residues. The V and J ends lost 5 bases and 9 bases, in that order; junction bases with no gene match: 5. CDR1 SNHLY and CDR2 FYNNEI come from the germline V gene. The CDR3 DNA reads TGTGCCAGCAGTTTCCGGACTAGCGGGGCTGAGCAGTTCTTC. Protein product: CASSFRTSGAEQFF.

The chain is built from TRBV20-1 and TRBJ2-1; 10 nucleotides align to TRBD1. Germline V gene data show CDR1 as DFQATT and CDR2 as SNEGSKA (reference sequence). V was clipped by 3 bases and J by 1 base; unmatched bases: 12. CDR3 length: 18 amino acids. CDR3 loop: CSARPDGQGEGSYNEQFF. The CDR3 DNA reads TGCAGTGCTAGGCCTGACGGACAGGGGGAAGGGTCCTACAATGAGCAGTTCTTC.

CDR3: CSASLGVQPQHF. The CDR3 DNA follows: TGCAGTGCTAGCTTGGGGGTGCAGCCCCAGCATTTT. V usage is TRBV20-1 and J usage is TRBJ1-5; weak D call: TRBD1 (5 bases). Germline lookup yields CDR1 DFQATT and CDR2 SNEGSKA (reference sequence). Deletions cut 3 bases from V and 7 bases from J, with 10 bases between. CDR3 size: 12 residues.

On this clonotype: Its ends do not fully match the called genes, so a read error is possible. The chain has TRBV11-2 and TRBJ1-2; D ambiguous. This CDR3 region has 14 residues. The germline gives CDR1 SGHAT, CDR2 FQNNGV. The CDR3 region has the DNA TGTGCCAGCAGCTCGCCGGAGGCTAACTATGGCTTCACCTTC. Translating gives CASSSPEANYGFTF.

This clonotype has a handful of counts. This chain joins TRBV28 and TRBJ2-2; 13 bases fit TRBD2. The CDR3 has 19 amino acids. Germline lookup yields CDR1 MDHEN and CDR2 SYDVKM. Trimming at V came to 4 bases and at J to 5 bases, leaving 13 bases not matched to a gene. The CDR3 loop reads CASSSRGLAGIDGTGELFF. The DNA of the CDR3 is TGTGCCAGCAGTTCCAGGGGACTAGCGGGAATTGACGGGACCGGGGAGCTGTTTTTT.

This chain connects TRBV7-2 to TRBJ2-3; 9 bases match TRBD1. Germline V gene lookup returns CDR1 SGHTA and CDR2 FQGNSA. Unmatched junction bases numbered 20, after V lost 5 bases and J lost 8 bases. The CDR3 is made up of 18 amino acids. The CDR3 DNA reads as TGTGCCAGCAGCCCATACAGGGGGCGTTCCGGCGTCGAAGGTACGCAGTATTTT. Residues: CASSPYRGRSGVEGTQYF.

This clonotype was counted ten times or more. The gene calls are TRBV12-3 or TRBV12-4 and TRBJ2-3; D perhaps matches TRBD1 (5 bases). Trimming removed 1 base from V and 6 bases from J, with 11 bases in between. The CDR3 is made up of 14 amino acids. CDR3: CASSLGRAGDTQYF. The CDR3, as DNA: TGTGCCAGCAGTTTAGGCAGGGCTGGTGATACGCAGTATTTT.

This clonotype was seen a handful of times. The CDR3 is CASSLGPTDKETQYF. Written as DNA, the CDR3 is TGTGCCAGCAGCTTAGGGCCGACTGACAAAGAGACCCAGTACTTC. V is TRBV7-9 and J is TRBJ2-5; the D is unclear. The germline V and J ends were trimmed by 1 base and 3 bases, with 12 bases remaining between them. This CDR3 is 15 amino acids long. Germline CDR1 and CDR2: SEHNR and FQNEAQ (reference sequence).

This clonotype was seen more than once but under ten times. J is TRBJ2-1 and V is TRBV7-2, with D possibly being TRBD2 (6 bases). Germline CDR1 SGHTA, CDR2 FQGNSA. The ends were cut back, 5 bases at V and 2 bases at J, with 13 bases in the middle. This CDR3 is 15 amino acids long. CDR3 coding DNA: TGTGCCAGCAGCCATAGCGGTCGGGCCTACAATGAGCAGTTCTTC. Residues: CASSHSGRAYNEQFF.

This clonotype was recorded many times. This chain connects TRBV4-2 to TRBJ2-1, with 9 bases aligning to TRBD2. Germline trimming cut 4 bases from V and 4 bases from J; bases unmatched to any gene: 14. The length of the CDR3 is 18 residues. Germline lookup yields CDR1 LGHNA and CDR2 YNFKEQ. CDR3 coding DNA: TGTGCCAGCAGCCCGTCTGGGCGGGAGGGGTGGATTTACAATGAGCAGTTCTTC. Its translation: CASSPSGREGWIYNEQFF.

Ten or more counts support this clonotype. Relative to the germline gene, one junction end is altered; a read error may explain this. This chain joins TRBV7-9 and TRBJ2-7; TRBD2 might be the D (5 bases). Germline loops: CDR1 SEHNR, CDR2 FQNEAQ (reference sequence). The CDR3 has 13 residues. CDR3 region: CASSPRTSYEQYF. CDR3 DNA: TGCGCCAGCAGCCCCCGGACTTCCTACGAGCAGTACTTC. Full variable domain (missing parts from reference TRBV7-9 and TRBJ2-7): DTGVSQNPRHKITKRGQNVTFRCDPISEHNRLYWYRQTLGQGPEFLTYFQNEAQLEKSRLLSDRFSAERPKGSFSTLEIQRTEQGDSAMYLCASSPRTSYEQYFGPGTRLTVT.

This clonotype was seen many times. The chain uses TRBV7-2 and TRBJ2-5, with 9 bases lining up with TRBD1. Germline CDR1 and CDR2: SGHTA and FQGNSA. V shed 5 bases and J 4 bases; nucleotides not matched to a gene: 8. The CDR3 sequence is 15 residues long. The CDR3 spells CASSTRTGVGETQYF. Written as DNA, the CDR3 is TGTGCCAGCAGCACCCGGACAGGGGTTGGAGAGACCCAGTACTTC.

The chain recombines TRBV20-1 with TRBJ1-1; TRBD1 matches at 7 bases. J lost 5 bases, V lost 3 bases, and 6 bases had no gene match. Germline CDR1 and CDR2: DFQATT and SNEGSKA (reference sequence). The CDR3 has 13 residues. This chain's CDR3 is CSAREGAGTEAFF. CDR3 DNA sequence: TGCAGTGCTAGGGAGGGGGCTGGAACTGAAGCTTTCTTT.

This clonotype occurred a few times. The chain couples TRBV2 to TRBJ2-4; 10 bases are shared with TRBD2. The closer fit of TRBJ2-7 to the DNA end suggests the J call may be wrong. The V gene's germline CDR1 is SNHLY and CDR2 FYNNEI. CDR3 length: 15 amino acids. CDR3 nucleotides: TGTGCCAGCCGGAAAGAGCGGGAGGGATCCTACGAGCAGTACTTC. It specifies CASRKEREGSYEQYF.

Many counts were recorded for this clonotype. V gene TRBV20-1 combines with J gene TRBJ2-7; D is possibly TRBD2 (5 bases). The CDR3 contains 13 residues. Between the trimmed V and J ends, which lost 4 bases and 2 bases, there was a span of 12 bases. Germline V lookup: CDR1 DFQATT, CDR2 SNEGSKA (reference sequence). This chain's CDR3 is CSATSPRTYEQYF. The CDR3 nucleotides are TGCAGTGCTACTAGCCCAAGGACCTACGAGCAGTACTTC.

The table lists this clonotype with a few counts. The chain uses TRBV15 and TRBJ2-4; D could derive from TRBD1 or TRBD2 (7 bases each). The J call could be wrong; TRBJ2-7 is a better fit for the DNA end. CDR1 is LNHNV, CDR2 YYDKDF, per germline (reference sequence). The CDR3 spans 17 residues. DNA of the CDR3: TGTGCCACCAGCAGATCCTCACGGGGAGCGGGACAGTCCGAGCAGTACTTC. Residues: CATSRSSRGAGQSEQYF.

This clonotype showed up just a few times. The chain uses TRBV6-1 and TRBJ1-1, with 8 bases fitting TRBD1. The germline V gene encodes CDR1 MNHNS and CDR2 SASEGT. With V trimmed by 2 bases and J by 3 bases, 14 bases remained unmatched. This CDR3 is 18 amino acids long. CDR3 sequence (DNA): TGTGCCAGCAGTGAAAGGGGGCAGGGGGCGATGTTTCACACTGAAGCTTTCTTT. It translates to CASSERGQGAMFHTEAFF.

The chain links TRBV5-1 to TRBJ1-2; 7 bases align to TRBD1. CDR3 length: 14 residues. The V segment lost 1 base and the J segment 8 bases; nucleotides outside the gene matches: 8. From germline, CDR1 is SGHRS and CDR2 YFSETQ. The CDR3: CASSLYSGTDGYTF. The CDR3 DNA follows: TGCGCCAGCAGCTTGTACTCAGGGACAGACGGCTACACCTTC.

This clonotype was seen repeatedly, ten times or more. This chain connects TRBV27 to TRBJ2-7; possibly TRBD1 or TRBD2 for D (5 bases each). Germline assignment: CDR1 MNHEY and CDR2 SMNVEV (reference sequence). V was pared by 6 bases and J by 7 bases, with 19 bases between. The CDR3 is 14 amino acids. The CDR3 DNA reads TGTGCCAGCAGCCCCCGGTACGGGGCGGAGGAGCAGTACTTC. It yields the protein CASSPRYGAEEQYF.

This chain links TRBV28 with TRBJ2-5; D uncertain. The V and J ends lost 4 bases and 1 base respectively, with 10 bases between them. The CDR3 is 14 amino acids. Germline V gene data show CDR1 as MDHEN and CDR2 as SYDVKM. CDR3 sequence: CASSSIYSQETQYF. The CDR3 coding sequence is TGTGCCAGCAGTTCCATCTACAGCCAAGAGACCCAGTACTTC.